The source of this T cell receptor (beta chain) is a study of blood T cell repertoires in COVID-19. Whole-study context: From T cells, B-cell-depleted T cells, or PBMCs came the material, which was cDNA or gDNA.

CDR3 length: 14 amino acids. V lost 7 bases and J 2 bases, leaving 15 bases between the germline ends. Per germline, CDR1 SGHRS and CDR2 YFSETQ. Here immunoSEQ multiplex PCR was the method, and the copy in TCRdb shows in-frame clones only, minus some. The sample contains hundreds of thousands of clones, around 87% of which appear only once. V and J are TRBV5-1 and TRBJ2-5; D might be TRBD1 (5 bases). The clonotype originates from a man aged 65-85 years with acute or convalescent COVID-19. The specimen sequenced was peripheral blood. The DNA of the CDR3 is TGCGCCAGCGGTACCCAGGGTGGGCAAGAGACCCAGTACTTC. Its protein product is CASGTQGGQETQYF.